The present T cell receptor beta chain was sequenced within a study of blood T cell repertoires in COVID-19. This clone was observed a handful of times. The protocol was immunoSEQ multiplex PCR, while the TCRdb copy is restricted to in-frame clones and leaves out a portion. The table records roughly 210,000 clones, around 87% of them present only once. The length of the CDR3 is 14 residues. Sequenced: PBMCs or T cells enriched from blood (not recorded which). V gene TRBV1 combines with J gene TRBJ1-4; the D segment call TRBD1 is taken from the table without a DNA check. TRBV1 is labeled a pseudogene. This clonotype originated in a man aged 30 to 45 in a cohort exposed to, infected with or recovered from COVID-19 (not recorded which). The DNA for the CDR3 is TGCACCAGCAGCCGGGACAGGGGGCATGAAAAACTGTTTTTT. Translation: CTSSRDRGHEKLFF.